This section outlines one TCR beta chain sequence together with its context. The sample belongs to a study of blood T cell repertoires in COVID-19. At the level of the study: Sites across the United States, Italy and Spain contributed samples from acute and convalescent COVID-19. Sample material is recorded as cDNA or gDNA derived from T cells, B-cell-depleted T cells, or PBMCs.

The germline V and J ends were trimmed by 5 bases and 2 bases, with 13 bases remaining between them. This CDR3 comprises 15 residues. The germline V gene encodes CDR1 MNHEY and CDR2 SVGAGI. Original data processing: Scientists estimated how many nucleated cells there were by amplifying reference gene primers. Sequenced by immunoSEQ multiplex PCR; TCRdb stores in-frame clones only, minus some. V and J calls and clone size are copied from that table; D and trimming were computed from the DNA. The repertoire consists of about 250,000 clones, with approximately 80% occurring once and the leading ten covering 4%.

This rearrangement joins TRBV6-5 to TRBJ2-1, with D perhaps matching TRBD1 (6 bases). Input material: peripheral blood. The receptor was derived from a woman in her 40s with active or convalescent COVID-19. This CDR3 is CASSPRQVTYNEQFF. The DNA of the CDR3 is TGTGCCAGCAGTCCCCGACAGGTTACCTACAATGAGCAGTTCTTC.